One T cell receptor (beta chain) is described in this entry. The target antigen is unknown. CDR1 MGHDK and CDR2 SYGVNS come from the germline V gene. The CDR3 runs 14 residues. Trimming removed 6 bases at V and 9 bases at J, with 21 bases between. The data stem from a study of T cells after posttransplantation cyclophosphamide. Study-level points and caveats: Donor CD8+ memory clones often dominated recipient blood repertoires at later times. Blood and skin or GI T cell repertoires showed limited TRB overlap.

Some clones are missing from TCRdb's copy, which holds only in-frame ones; the method was immunoSEQ multiplex PCR. Altogether some 25,000 clones are present, roughly 83% being singletons, with the ten largest covering roughly 6.3%. Sequences were obtained from PBMCs. The receptor's source is a woman aged 55-75 years with a blood cancer, CMV-positive, and with a related stem cell donor. The V and J genes are TRBV25-1 and TRBJ2-7; D is unclear. This CDR3 reads CASSERFYQRGQYF. CDR3 DNA sequence: TGTGCCAGCAGCGAACGGTTTTACCAACGAGGGCAGTACTTC.